The clone carrying this TCR beta chain has just a few counts. Trimming removed 0 bases at V and 1 base at J, with 6 bases between. Germline lookup yields CDR1 PRHDT and CDR2 FYEKMQ (reference sequence). The CDR3 length is 14 residues. Per the authors' pipeline: For nucleated cells, counts were estimated from reference gene primer amplification. Libraries were prepared by immunoSEQ multiplex PCR; TCRdb keeps only in-frame clonotypes and omits some of them. The V and J calls and clone size were taken over from that table, and D and trimming were inferred from the DNA. The profile shows about 110,000 clones, 71% of them singletons. This sample was taken from a study of blood T cell repertoires in COVID-19. Across the study: Both acute and convalescent COVID-19 samples were obtained from the United States, Italy and Spain. PBMCs, B-cell-depleted T cells, or T cells were the source of the cDNA or gDNA that made up the material.

Sequencing was done on a sample of peripheral blood. The chain has TRBV13 and TRBJ1-1, with no clear D. The source is a human donor with acute or convalescent COVID-19. The donor label of this sample is uncertain. CDR3 in amino acids: CASSLGLKNTEAFF. DNA for the CDR3: TGTGCCAGCAGCTTAGGATTAAAGAACACTGAAGCTTTCTTT.